One TCR beta chain is described in this entry. Its antigen remains undetermined. One base away there is no much larger clone; base qualities are not given. This record belongs to a study of T cells in narcolepsy (dated by TCRdb to 2016 to 2019). Regarding the research as a whole: The study enrolled patients with narcolepsy type 1 or type 2 (NT1, NT2) together with healthy control donors. The study used TCR Vbeta sequencing to track clonotypes in blood and CSF while looking for autoreactive T cells in narcolepsy patients that target self-antigens of hypocretin neurons (hypocretin, TRIB2).

The receptor library was made with the immunoSEQ multiplex PCR assay. TCRdb stores this immuneACCESS table with in-frame sequences only. Part of the clones is absent; in the studies checked, under half of the shortfall reflects unresolved V genes, and no reason is known for the rest. The sample table records tens of thousands of clones; about 91% of these occur just once. The ten top clones hold more than 0.9% of the sample. For TCR Vbeta sequencing, memory CD4+ T cells were sorted ex vivo from the peripheral blood of both healthy controls and narcolepsy patients. Study-level results and caveats: In plots comparing CSF and blood CD4+ T cell clonotypes from the same patient, HCRT-specific and TRIB2-specific autoreactive clonotypes were highlighted. Patients and controls had similar numbers of sequenced blood memory CD4+ clonotypes, with averages of roughly 38,000 in patients and 30,000 to 35,000 in controls. Autoreactive clonotypes were reported to be detected serially in the blood of the same patients and of different patients, but not in the blood of healthy controls. Some blood memory CD4+ repertoires from patients and controls contained no sequences matching autoreactive T cell clones.

The CDR3 runs 14 residues from the cysteine to the phenylalanine. Here the CDR3 DNA is all that survives: 42 bases in frame from base 1. Looking up the germline V gene (reference sequence) yields CDR1 GTSNPN and CDR2 SVGIG. V is reduced by 2 bases and J by 0 bases, leaving a spacing of 10 bases between them. The rearranged chain carries TRBV30 and TRBJ1-2; TRBD1 might be the D gene, on 6 matching bases. The sample comprised CD45RA- memory CD4+ T cells from PBMCs. Per the publication, the cell subset or site label means: memory T cells sorted ex vivo from peripheral blood. The TCR comes from a human donor with narcolepsy. CDR3 region: CAWSPWTANYGYTF. Here is the DNA: TGTGCCTGGAGTCCGTGGACAGCTAACTATGGCTACACCTTC.